This T cell receptor beta chain was captured in a study of T cell responses to AZD1222 COVID-19 vaccine. The overall study: Analysis merged second doses at about 4 or about 12 weeks.

About this clone itself: Its antigen is unknown.

Study-level findings and limits: At 160-218 and 743-854, vaccine-associated CD4 TCRs were dominant, and they spanned spike. AZD1222 recipients seropositive at baseline numbered only 5 to 7. Spike-specific TCR breadth rose after two AZD1222 doses, and depth rose as well.

Sequenced by immunoSEQ multiplex PCR; TCRdb stores in-frame clones only, minus some. Altogether under 150,000 clones are present, more than 85% being singletons, with the ten largest covering around 5.9%. The germline CDR1 and CDR2 sequences are LGHNA and YSLEER. V trimming: 0 bases; J trimming: 1 base; junction bases outside the gene matches: 5. The CDR3 is made up of 17 amino acids. This sequence was found in an adult in good health. This chain links TRBV4-3 with TRBJ2-3; 9 positions match TRBD2. The sequencing used peripheral blood, collected on day 0 of AZD1222 vaccination. CDR3 sequence: CASSQEIAGAGTDTQYF. DNA for the CDR3: TGCGCCAGCAGCCAAGAGATAGCGGGAGCGGGCACAGATACGCAGTATTTT.